Below are 27 T cell receptor beta chains sequenced from a single sample in a study of Graves' ophthalmopathy and Graves' hyperthyroidism. Amplified material comprised TCR beta CDR3 regions derived from RNA transcripts. The first round was an RT-PCR with HTBI primers, and the second round was a multiplex PCR. Using its own MiXCR run on the multiplex PCR reads, TCRdb lists one record per CDR3 protein. The sample includes about 660,000 distinct CDR3 sequences, about two fifths of them seen just once. Sequenced: peripheral blood. These receptor sequences come from an adult man with Graves' ophthalmopathy.

A few counts support this clonotype. The chain joins TRBV12-3 or TRBV12-4 to TRBJ2-7; tentative D call: TRBD1 (6 bases). The CDR3 loop spans 15 amino acids. V dropped 3 bases and J dropped 2 bases, with 14 bases sitting between them. The CDR3 DNA is TGTGCCAGCAGTTTGGGGGACATCGCAACCTACGAGCAGTACTTC. Its translation: CASSLGDIATYEQYF.

The table lists this clonotype with many counts. DNA of the CDR3: TGCGCCAGCAGCTTGGCCGGGACCCTCTATGGCTACACCTTC. This translates into CASSLAGTLYGYTF. The J gene is TRBJ1-2, the V gene TRBV5-1, with D possibly TRBD1 on 5 matching bases. This CDR3 has 14 residues. V was pared by 0 bases and J by 4 bases, with 10 bases between. Germline V CDR1 and CDR2: SGHRS, YFSETQ.

The rearrangement links TRBV20-1 to TRBJ1-1, with a tentative D call TRBD1 (5 bases). The CDR3 consists of 17 residues. Trimming left V 0 bases short and J 0 bases short, with 17 bases between. Germline loops: CDR1 DFQATT, CDR2 SNEGSKA (reference sequence). The CDR3, as DNA: TGCAGTGCTAGAGATAGGGCCACAGGAACCATGAACACTGAAGCTTTCTTT. It encodes CSARDRATGTMNTEAFF.

A word on this clonotype: The conserved phenylalanine or tryptophan normally closing the CDR3 is absent here, so this likely arose from a read error. The DNA is omitted, as the CDR3 cannot be located on it reliably, and the CDR3 follows TCRdb's listing. The chain employs TRBV7-3 and TRBJ1-5; the listed D gene, TRBD1, was not tested against the DNA. A total of 8 residues make up the CDR3, ends included. Germline V gives CDR1 SGHTA, CDR2 FQGTGA. The CDR3 loop is CASSLYGA.

The V call is TRBV5-1, the J call TRBJ2-5, with 9 bases lining up with TRBD1. The CDR3 is made up of 16 amino acids. Germline loops: CDR1 SGHRS, CDR2 YFSETQ. The junction had 9 bases not matched to a gene; V was cut back by 2 bases and J by 4 bases. CDR3 residues: CASSLGQGTFSETQYF. The DNA for the CDR3 is TGCGCCAGCAGCTTAGGACAGGGGACCTTCTCAGAGACCCAGTACTTC.

In its sample, this clonotype was seen a few times. The chain recombines TRBV30 with TRBJ1-1; D unclear. V was trimmed by 3 bases and J by 4 bases, leaving 12 bases between them. Looked up from germline, CDR1 is GTSNPN and CDR2 is SVGIG (reference sequence). CDR3 length: 13 residues. Written as DNA, the CDR3 is TGTGCCTGGAGGAACGACGCTAGCACTGAAGCTTTCTTT. It yields the protein CAWRNDASTEAFF.

This clonotype was observed at least ten times. The chain has TRBV11-2 and TRBJ1-1, with D possibly being TRBD1 (5 bases). This CDR3 comprises 16 residues. V dropped 1 base and J dropped 1 base, with 13 bases sitting between them. Germline-derived CDR1 and CDR2 are SGHAT and FQNNGV. The CDR3 protein is CASSLGVGQGNTEAFF. CDR3 in DNA: TGTGCCAGCAGCTTAGGCGTAGGGCAGGGGAACACTGAAGCTTTCTTT. The full variable domain, with the rest looked up from reference TRBV11-2 and TRBJ1-1, is EAGVAQSPRYKIIEKRQSVAFWCNPISGHATLYWYQQILGQGPKLLIQFQNNGVVDDSQLPKDRFSAERLKGVDSTLKIQPAKLEDSAVYLCASSLGVGQGNTEAFFGQGTRLTVV.

This rearrangement joins TRBV29-1 to TRBJ2-5; 10 bases are shared with TRBD2. CDR1 is SQVTM, CDR2 ANQGSEA, per germline. The CDR3 extends over 13 amino acids. The V gene end was trimmed by 8 bases and the J gene end by 3 bases; junction bases not matched to a gene: 6. The CDR3 here is CSLNGLAEETQYF. The CDR3 DNA reads as TGCAGCTTGAACGGACTAGCGGAAGAGACCCAGTACTTC.

The rearrangement joins TRBV10-3 to TRBJ2-7; TRBD1 might be the D (6 bases). The CDR3 length is 14 residues. Trimming shortened V by 5 bases and J by 7 bases, and 18 bases separated the two germline ends. Looked up from germline, CDR1 is ENHRY and CDR2 is SYGVKD. The CDR3 nucleotides read TGTGCCATCAGTTTTCCCGGACAGCACTTGGAGCAGTACTTC. It translates to CAISFPGQHLEQYF.

This clonotype has at least ten counts. As DNA, the CDR3 is TGTGCCAGCAGCTTAGAGGTCAGGGCAGGCTCGCAGTACTTC. As protein: CASSLEVRAGSQYF. The J gene is TRBJ2-7, the V gene TRBV7-2; possible D gene TRBD1, 5 bases. Germline V gene sequence: CDR1 SGHTA, CDR2 FQGNSA. V lost 1 base to trimming and J lost 9 bases, with 16 bases between them. The CDR3 is 14 residues long.

About this clonotype: The junction differs from germline at one of its ends, possibly a read error. The chain links TRBV7-2 to TRBJ1-2, with TRBD1 as a possible D gene (6 bases). The CDR3 has 13 residues. Looked up from germline, CDR1 is SGHTA and CDR2 is FQGNSA. CDR3: CASRLAGAYGCTF. The CDR3 DNA is TGTGCCAGCAGATTAGCAGGGGCGTATGGCTGCACCTTC.

This chain uses TRBV28 with TRBJ1-5; D is possibly TRBD1 (5 bases). The CDR3 runs to 14 residues. Trimming took off 3 bases at V and 6 bases at J, with 12 bases between the two ends. Per germline, CDR1 MDHEN and CDR2 SYDVKM. CDR3: CASSFLGEPQPQHF. The DNA for the CDR3 is TGTGCCAGCAGTTTCCTGGGGGAGCCTCAGCCCCAGCATTTT.

The chain carries TRBV15 and TRBJ2-5; 8 positions agree with TRBD1. The germline V gene has CDR1 LNHNV and CDR2 YYDKDF (reference sequence). The CDR3 runs to 13 residues. The ends lost 11 bases at V and 4 bases at J; junction bases unmatched: 9. The DNA for the CDR3 is TGTGCCCCTTGGACAGGGTTCCCAGAGACCCAGTACTTC. Amino acids: CAPWTGFPETQYF.

This clonotype has more than one count but fewer than ten. The chain links TRBV4-2 to TRBJ1-3, with D unclear. This CDR3 is built from 16 residues. From germline, CDR1 is LGHNA and CDR2 YNFKEQ. V shed 0 bases and J shed 0 bases, with 9 bases lying between them. CDR3 in DNA: TGTGCCAGCAGCCAAGATCTGGGCAGCTCTGGAAACACCATATATTTT. It translates to CASSQDLGSSGNTIYF.

This chain uses TRBV10-3 with TRBJ1-2; D unclear. The CDR3 is 13 amino acids. The V gene's germline CDR1 is ENHRY and CDR2 SYGVKD. The V end lost 0 bases, the J end lost 7 bases, and 9 bases lay between the germline ends. CDR3 loop: CAISESGRPGYTF. The CDR3 nucleotides read TGTGCCATCAGTGAGTCGGGGAGGCCTGGCTACACCTTC.

The rearrangement joins TRBV29-1 to TRBJ2-7; the match to TRBD1 covers 7 bases. This CDR3 contains 11 residues. CDR1 SQVTM and CDR2 ANQGSEA come from the germline V gene. The V and J ends lost 8 bases and 2 bases, in that order; junction bases with no gene match: 3. The CDR3 DNA reads as TGCAGCACGACAGGGCCCTACGAGCAGTACTTC. Translated, it gives CSTTGPYEQYF.

In its sample, this clonotype was seen a few times. The rearrangement links TRBV4-1 to TRBJ1-3, with D unresolved. CDR3 length: 15 amino acids. The germline V gene has CDR1 MGHRA and CDR2 YSYEKL. With 0 bases removed from V and 0 bases from J, the gap between germline ends came to 6 bases. The CDR3 loop is CASSQERTSGNTIYF. The CDR3 bases are TGCGCCAGCAGCCAAGAGCGTACCTCTGGAAACACCATATATTTT.

In regard to this clonotype: A much larger clone lies one base from this, so it may be a read error. The chain recombines TRBV7-4 with TRBJ2-7; 11 nucleotides agree with TRBD1. Germline lookup yields CDR1 SGHVT and CDR2 SQSDAQ. The length of the CDR3 is 14 residues. The CDR3 reads CGSRTGTGGHEQYF. DNA for the CDR3: TGTGGCAGCAGAACCGGGACAGGGGGTCACGAGCAGTACTTC.

To note about this clonotype: Since a much larger clone is just one base distant, this may be a read error. J is TRBJ2-7 and V is TRBV29-1; D might be TRBD1 (6 bases). V lost 4 bases and J lost 2, with 12 bases in between. There are 13 residues in the CDR3. The germline V gene encodes CDR1 SQVTM and CDR2 ANQGSEA. DNA for the CDR3: TGCAGCGTTGTTTACAGGGACCCCTACGAGCAGTACTTC. Its protein is CSVVYRDPYEQYF.

This clonotype appeared many times. V usage is TRBV19 and J usage is TRBJ1-2; D is unclear. This CDR3 is 12 amino acids long. V dropped 5 bases and J dropped 3 bases, with 7 bases sitting between them. CDR1 and CDR2 from the germline V gene are LNHDA and SQIVND (reference sequence). DNA for the CDR3: TGTGCCAGTAGTCATAGCTACTATGGCTACACCTTC. Its protein is CASSHSYYGYTF. Filled out from reference TRBV19 and TRBJ1-2, the complete variable domain reads DGGITQSPKYLFRKEGQNVTLSCEQNLNHDAMYWYRQDPGQGLRLIYYSQIVNDFQKGDIAEGYSVSREKKESFPLTVTSAQKNPTAFYLCASSHSYYGYTFGSGTRLTVV.

This clonotype was counted at least ten times. The V and J genes are TRBV19 and TRBJ1-1; TRBD1 matches 7 bases. Germline values: CDR1 LNHDA, CDR2 SQIVND (reference sequence). J lost 4 bases, V lost 4 bases, and 9 bases had no gene match. The CDR3 sequence is 15 residues long. The CDR3 reads CASSRDRVNFTEAFF. CDR3 DNA: TGTGCCAGTAGTAGGGACAGAGTGAACTTCACTGAAGCTTTCTTT.

Notes on this clonotype: This may be a read error, as it is one base from a much larger clone. V and J are TRBV7-8 and TRBJ2-7; tentative D call: TRBD1 (6 bases). CDR1 SGHVS and CDR2 FQNEAQ come from the germline V gene. The CDR3 loop spans 12 amino acids. Trimming cost V 11 bases and J 5 bases, with 16 bases left between them. This CDR3 is CAWTALSDEQYF. For the CDR3, the DNA is TGTGCCTGGACAGCCCTAAGTGACGAGCAGTACTTC.

The sample holds a few counts of this clonotype. The chain joins TRBV4-1 to TRBJ1-1; a weak D match, TRBD1 (5 bases). Germline CDR1 is MGHRA and CDR2 is YSYEKL. V dropped 0 bases and J dropped 1 base, with 9 bases sitting between them. The CDR3 spans 15 residues. Written as DNA, the CDR3 is TGCGCCAGCAGCCAAGAGGGGCGGGCGAACACTGAAGCTTTCTTT. Protein sequence: CASSQEGRANTEAFF.

The gene calls are TRBV2 and TRBJ2-5; 10 bases are shared with TRBD2. V lost 7 bases, J lost 2 bases, and 10 bases stayed unmatched. The CDR3 covers 16 residues. In germline, CDR1 is SNHLY, CDR2 FYNNEI. The CDR3 DNA reads as TGTGCCAGCACCAGGGAACTAGCGGGGAGACAAGAGACCCAGTACTTC. This codes for CASTRELAGRQETQYF.

The V call is TRBV5-1, the J call TRBJ2-7; D call uncertain. The CDR3 consists of 14 residues. Trimming removed 2 bases from V and 6 bases from J, with 15 bases in between. The germline V gene encodes CDR1 SGHRS and CDR2 YFSETQ. CDR3 nucleotides: TGCGCCAGCAGCTTTGACTCGCCTACGACCGAGCAGTACTTC. This encodes CASSFDSPTTEQYF.

This clonotype appeared a few times. The chain couples TRBV3-1 to TRBJ2-7; TRBD2 aligns across 7 bases. After removal of 0 bases from V and 6 bases from J, the junction contained 5 bases not matched to a gene. This CDR3 is built from 14 residues. Germline V lookup: CDR1 LGHDT, CDR2 YNNKEL (reference sequence). The CDR3 here is CASSQEGTGGEQYF. DNA of the CDR3: TGTGCCAGCAGCCAAGAAGGTACGGGGGGCGAGCAGTACTTC.

A word on this clonotype: Just one base apart from a much larger clone, this may be a read error. The chain employs TRBV7-4 and TRBJ1-5; D unresolved. The CDR3 totals 18 residues. Trimming pared 5 bases from V and 0 bases from J, leaving 20 bases between. The germline gives CDR1 SGHVT, CDR2 SQSDAQ. The DNA of the CDR3 is TGTGCCAGCAGCCAAGCCGCCTCTCGACGGGTTAGCAATCAGCCCCAGCATTTT. Translated, it gives CASSQAASRRVSNQPQHF.